These 9 T cell receptor beta chains were all obtained from the same sample, sequenced in a study of early T cells in non-severe SARS-CoV-2 infection. TCRdb independently ran MiXCR on the 5' RACE reads; one entry per CDR3 protein. The sample has about 40,000 distinct CDR3 sequences, 4.7% seen once. Sequencing was carried out using whole blood. The receptors here all came from an adult who was a healthcare worker with PCR-confirmed SARS-CoV-2 infection or an uninfected control (not recorded which).

This clonotype occurred many times. V usage is TRBV20-1 and J usage is TRBJ2-7; D may be TRBD1 or TRBD2 (6 bases each). Germline assignment: CDR1 DFQATT and CDR2 SNEGSKA (reference sequence). This CDR3 has 14 residues. V was cut by 3 bases and J by 4 bases, with 16 bases left in between. This CDR3 reads CSASLPRGGYEQYF. Written as DNA, the CDR3 is TGCAGTGCTAGTCTTCCCAGGGGAGGTTACGAGCAGTACTTC.

There are many counts of this clonotype. The chain recombines TRBV18 with TRBJ1-1; D gene ambiguous. Trimming removed 2 bases at V and 3 bases at J, with 7 bases between. CDR1 KGHSH and CDR2 LQKENI come from the germline V gene. CDR3 length: 13 residues. The CDR3 here is CASSPSRDTEAFF. CDR3 in DNA: TGTGCCAGCTCACCATCCAGAGACACTGAAGCTTTCTTT.

Concerning this clonotype: A much more abundant neighbour one base away suggests this may be a read error. V usage is TRBV29-1 and J usage is TRBJ2-7; 8 nucleotides line up with TRBD1. The CDR3 totals 15 residues. CDR1 is SQVTM, CDR2 ANQGSEA, per germline. The V gene end was trimmed by 4 bases and the J gene end by 0 bases; junction bases not matched to a gene: 8. CDR3 sequence (DNA): TGCAGCGTTGTGGACAGGGTACAGAACTCCTACGAGCAGTACTTC. Its protein product is CSVVDRVQNSYEQYF.

Many counts were recorded for this clonotype. The rearrangement uses TRBV7-6 and TRBJ2-2; tentative D call: TRBD1 (6 bases). CDR1 and CDR2 (germline): SGHVS, FNYEAQ. The CDR3 runs to 15 residues. V lost 3 bases and J lost 2, with 10 bases in between. The CDR3 loop reads CASSFVQGNTGELFF. The CDR3 nucleotides are TGTGCCAGCAGCTTTGTACAGGGTAACACCGGGGAGCTGTTTTTT.

This clonotype was picked up many times. The chain combines TRBV18 with TRBJ2-5; D remains ambiguous. The V end was cut by 3 bases, the J end by 7 bases, with 9 bases between. There are 12 residues in the CDR3. Germline V CDR1 and CDR2: KGHSH, LQKENI. The CDR3 reads CASSPAGRTQYF. In DNA form, the CDR3 reads TGTGCCAGCTCACCGGCCGGCCGGACCCAGTACTTC.

This sequence joins TRBV18 and TRBJ1-5; perhaps TRBD1 as D (6 bases). The V end was cut by 4 bases, the J end by 7 bases, with 14 bases between. This CDR3 is 14 amino acids long. Germline values: CDR1 KGHSH, CDR2 LQKENI. CDR3 sequence (DNA): TGTGCCAGCTCACGACAACAGGGAGACCAGCCCCAGCATTTT. It specifies CASSRQQGDQPQHF.

This clonotype was observed many times. The chain employs TRBV20-1 and TRBJ2-7, with a weak D call TRBD1 (6 bases). Trimming took off 1 base at V and 4 bases at J, with 17 bases between the two ends. Per germline, CDR1 DFQATT and CDR2 SNEGSKA (reference sequence). This CDR3 spans 15 amino acids. CDR3 nucleotides: TGCAGTGCTAGAGGGTTGGACAGAGGGGGTTACGAGCAGTACTTC. Amino acid sequence: CSARGLDRGGYEQYF.

The rearrangement uses TRBV5-1 and TRBJ2-1, with a tentative D call TRBD1 (5 bases). Germline assignment: CDR1 SGHRS and CDR2 YFSETQ. This CDR3 is 15 amino acids long. The V end was cut by 0 bases, the J end by 8 bases, with 15 bases between. CDR3 sequence (DNA): TGCGCCAGCAGCTTGGGGGGATCAGGGCCCCATGAGCAGTTCTTC. Encoded protein: CASSLGGSGPHEQFF. Combining the CDR3 with reference TRBV5-1 and TRBJ2-1 gives the whole variable domain KAGVTQTPRYLIKTRGQQVTLSCSPISGHRSVSWYQQTPGQGLQFLFEYFSETQRNKGNFPGRFSGRQFSNSRSEMNVSTLELGDSALYLCASSLGGSGPHEQFFGPGTRLTVL.

In this sample, this clonotype turned up many times. The chain combines TRBV7-2 with TRBJ2-1; D may be TRBD2 (5 bases). V dropped 1 base and J dropped 1 base, with 17 bases sitting between them. CDR1 SGHTA and CDR2 FQGNSA come from the germline V gene. This CDR3 comprises 18 residues. The CDR3 is CASSLDLTRFESYNEQFF. The CDR3 coding sequence is TGTGCCAGCAGCTTAGACCTTACTAGATTTGAGTCCTACAATGAGCAGTTCTTC.